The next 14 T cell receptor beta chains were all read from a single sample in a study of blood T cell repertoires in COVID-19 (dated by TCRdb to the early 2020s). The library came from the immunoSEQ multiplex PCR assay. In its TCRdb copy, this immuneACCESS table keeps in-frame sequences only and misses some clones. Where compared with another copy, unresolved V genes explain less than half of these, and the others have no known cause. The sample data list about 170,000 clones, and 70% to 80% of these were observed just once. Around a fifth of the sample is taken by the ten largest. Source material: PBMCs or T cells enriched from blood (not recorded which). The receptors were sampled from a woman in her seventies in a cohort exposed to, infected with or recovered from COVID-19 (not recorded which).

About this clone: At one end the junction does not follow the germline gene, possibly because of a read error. The CDR3 is CASSLGQGKPDF. CDR3 nucleotides: TGTGCCAGCAGCTTGGGACAGGGCAAACCGGATTTT. The chain carries TRBV11-2 and TRBJ1-4, with 9 bases identical to TRBD1. This CDR3 is 12 amino acids long. Germline CDR1 is SGHAT and CDR2 is FQNNGV.

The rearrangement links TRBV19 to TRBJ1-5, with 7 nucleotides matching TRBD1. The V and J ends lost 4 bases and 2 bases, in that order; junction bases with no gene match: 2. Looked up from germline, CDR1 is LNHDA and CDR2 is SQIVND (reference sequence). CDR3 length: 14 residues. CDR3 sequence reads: CASSNTGGNQPQHF. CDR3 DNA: TGTGCCAGTAGTAACACAGGGGGCAATCAGCCCCAGCATTTT.

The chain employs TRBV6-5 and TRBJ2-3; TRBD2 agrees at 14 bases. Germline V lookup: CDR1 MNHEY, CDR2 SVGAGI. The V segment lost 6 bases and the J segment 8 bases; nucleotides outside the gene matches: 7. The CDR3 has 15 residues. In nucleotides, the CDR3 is TGTGCCAGCAGAGCGGGGACTAGCGGGAGTGGTACGCAGTATTTT. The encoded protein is CASRAGTSGSGTQYF.

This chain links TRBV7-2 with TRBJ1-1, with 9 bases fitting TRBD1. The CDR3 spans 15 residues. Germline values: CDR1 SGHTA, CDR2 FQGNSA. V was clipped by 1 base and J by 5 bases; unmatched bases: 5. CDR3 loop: CASSLVPDRGTEAFF. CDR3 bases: TGTGCCAGCAGCTTAGTCCCGGACAGGGGTACTGAAGCTTTCTTT.

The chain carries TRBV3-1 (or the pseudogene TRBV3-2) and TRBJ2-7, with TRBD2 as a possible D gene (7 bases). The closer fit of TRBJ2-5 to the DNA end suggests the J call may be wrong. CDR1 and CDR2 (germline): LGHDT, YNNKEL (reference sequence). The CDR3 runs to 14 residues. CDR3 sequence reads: CASSQEGGGWTQYF. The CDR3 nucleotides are TGTGCCAGCAGCCAAGAAGGGGGGGGTTGGACCCAGTACTTC.

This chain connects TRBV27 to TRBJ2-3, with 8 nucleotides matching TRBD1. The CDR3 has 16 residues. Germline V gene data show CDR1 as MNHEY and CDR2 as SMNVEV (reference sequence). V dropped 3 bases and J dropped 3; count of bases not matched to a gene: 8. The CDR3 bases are TGTGCCAGCAGTTTGTACGGGACAGGACCGACAGATACGCAGTATTTT. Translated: CASSLYGTGPTDTQYF.

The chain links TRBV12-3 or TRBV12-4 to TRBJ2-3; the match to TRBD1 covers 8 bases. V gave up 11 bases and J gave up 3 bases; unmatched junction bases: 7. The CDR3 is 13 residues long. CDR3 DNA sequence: TGTGCCGGAGGACAGGGCACGACAGATACGCAGTATTTT. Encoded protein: CAGGQGTTDTQYF.

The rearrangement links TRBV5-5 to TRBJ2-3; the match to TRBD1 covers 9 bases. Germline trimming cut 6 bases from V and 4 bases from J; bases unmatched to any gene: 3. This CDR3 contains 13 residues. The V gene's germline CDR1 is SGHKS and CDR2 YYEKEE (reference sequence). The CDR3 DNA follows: TGTGCCAGCACAACAGGGGGCTCAGATACGCAGTATTTT. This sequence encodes CASTTGGSDTQYF.

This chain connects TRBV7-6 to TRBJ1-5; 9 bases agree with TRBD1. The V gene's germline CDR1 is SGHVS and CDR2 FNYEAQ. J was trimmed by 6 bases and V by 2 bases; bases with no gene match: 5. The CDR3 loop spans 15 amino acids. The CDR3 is CASSLTGGLAQPQHF. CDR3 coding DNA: TGTGCCAGCAGCTTAACAGGGGGCTTGGCTCAGCCCCAGCATTTT.

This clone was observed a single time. In DNA form, the CDR3 reads TGTGCCAGCAGTTTGGCGGGGGGATCTGGCACGCAGTACTTC. Protein: CASSLAGGSGTQYF. This rearrangement joins TRBV28 to TRBJ2-7; 8 bases map to TRBD2. V gave up 3 bases and J gave up 9 bases; unmatched junction bases: 10. This CDR3 contains 14 residues. CDR1 is MDHEN, CDR2 SYDVKM, per germline.

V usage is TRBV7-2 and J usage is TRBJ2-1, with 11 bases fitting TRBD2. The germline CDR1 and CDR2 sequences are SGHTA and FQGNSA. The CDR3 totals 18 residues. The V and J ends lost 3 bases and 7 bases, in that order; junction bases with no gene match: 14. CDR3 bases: TGTGCCAGCAGCTTTATCCGGGCTATACTAGCGGGAGCGAATGAGCAGTTCTTC. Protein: CASSFIRAILAGANEQFF. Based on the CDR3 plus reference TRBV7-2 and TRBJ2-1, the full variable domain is GAGVSQSPSNKVTEKGKDVELRCDPISGHTALYWYRQSLGQGLEFLIYFQGNSAPDKSGLPSDRFSAERTGGSVSTLTIQRTQQEDSAVYLCASSFIRAILAGANEQFFGPGTRLTVL.

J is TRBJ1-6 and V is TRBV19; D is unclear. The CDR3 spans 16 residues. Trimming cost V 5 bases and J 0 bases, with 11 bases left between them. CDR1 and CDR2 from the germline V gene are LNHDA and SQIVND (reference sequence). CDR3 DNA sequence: TGTGCCAGTAGTCTCGGGGAGACCTCCTATAATTCACCCCTCCACTTT. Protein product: CASSLGETSYNSPLHF.

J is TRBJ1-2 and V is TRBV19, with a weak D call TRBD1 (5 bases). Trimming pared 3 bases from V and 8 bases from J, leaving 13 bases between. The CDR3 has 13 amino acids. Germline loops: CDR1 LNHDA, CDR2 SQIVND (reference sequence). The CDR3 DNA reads TGTGCCAGTAGTATGACAGACAGCAGGGGCTACACCTTC. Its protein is CASSMTDSRGYTF.

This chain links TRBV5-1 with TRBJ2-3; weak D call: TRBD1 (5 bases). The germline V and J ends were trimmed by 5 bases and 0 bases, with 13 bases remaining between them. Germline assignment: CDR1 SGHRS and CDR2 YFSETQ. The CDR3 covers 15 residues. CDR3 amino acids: CASSQGGQSTDTQYF. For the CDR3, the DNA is TGCGCCAGCAGTCAGGGTGGGCAAAGCACAGATACGCAGTATTTT.